This T cell receptor (beta chain) was documented in a study of response to subunit inactivated influenza vaccine listed by TCRdb under 2018. General notes on the study: The study used deep quantitative T cell receptor repertoire profiling to track responses to a trivalent subunit inactivated influenza vaccine.

Concerning this clonotype itself: Its binding antigen is unknown. Base qualities were left out, and no much larger clone turns up one base away.

Receptor libraries were prepared by RT-PCR. Sequencing used an Illumina HiSeq 2500. TCRdb trimmed public reads at Q25 via fastp, called clones via MiXCR and kept in-frame beta chains. For every CDR3 protein sequence, its rows merge into one entry that carries the most common genes and DNA. This sample has about 570,000 distinct CDR3 sequences in its table, and around 11% of those were observed once. The ten biggest clones cover around 10% of the sample. The research as a whole found: According to the authors, only a limited number of new T cells may be recruited by each seasonal influenza vaccination.

Inclusive of the bounding cysteine and phenylalanine, the CDR3 is 15 residues long. The DNA shown is the 45-base CDR3, in frame from base 1. Trimming at the junction amounts to 7 bases on V and 0 bases on J, and the germline ends lie 13 bases apart. CDR1 and CDR2 (LNHDA, SQIVND) derive from the germline V gene (reference sequence). The same specimen was also included in a second study, on T cells expressing NK-cell markers. That second report states: TCR beta cDNA libraries were made by 5'RACE template switching that added a universal primer site and unique molecular identifiers. About eight donors provided sorted CD3+CD56+NKG2C+, CD3+CD56+NKG2C- and CD3+CD56-NKG2C+ T-cell subsets, whose TCR beta-chain repertoires were profiled. Among the eight sequenced donors, only one was HCMV-seronegative, while the other seven were HCMV-seropositive. In several experiments an anti-gammadeltaTCR antibody was added to restrict sorting to alphabetaTCR-expressing T cells. In six donors, the dominant CD3+CD56+NKG2C+ clonotypes were found to rank among the top 10 CD8+ clonotypes and to make up about 1.0-7.5% of CD8+ T cells. Those dominant clonotypes were again the most abundant among CD3+CD56-NKG2C+ cells in a handful of donors, at 28.3-60.1%. Whether the expanded NKG2C-expressing T cell clones were specific for HCMV antigens remained unclear. The study sequenced eight donors, all healthy volunteers chosen at random: three men and five women. HCMV serostatus was determined by detecting HCMV-specific IgG in serum with a commercial ELISA kit. Ficoll density gradient centrifugation was used to isolate peripheral blood mononuclear cells from blood. For about 6 donors, unsorted PBMC were also used to sequence bulk peripheral blood T-cell repertoires. Synthesis of cDNA was primed from the TCR beta constant segment and was followed by two consecutive PCR amplification steps. Libraries were sequenced as 2 x 150 bp reads on Illumina HiSeq 2000/2500, MiSeq or NextSeq. MIGEC handled demultiplexing of the reads and grouping by UMI, while MiTCR was used to assemble and quantify clonotypes. Only TCR cDNA sequences supported by at least two reads were kept to exclude erroneous sequences. The tcR package was used for downstream repertoire analysis, and clonotypes were matched between fractions using CDR3 nucleotide sequence together with V segment. VDJmatch was used to annotate antigen specificity against VDJdb, with one amino acid substitution in CDR3 permitted.

The chain was built from TRBV19 and TRBJ2-1; a tentative D call is TRBD2 (6 bases match). The sample here was PBMCs from blood, taken on the day of vaccination. This receptor was taken from a man aged 45-65 years who received an inactivated influenza vaccine. Donor details come from another sample of the same person, matched by shared clones. Read as DNA, the sequence is TGTGCCAGTACCTTTAGCGGAAGCTCCTACAATGAGCAGTTCTTC. Its coded protein is CASTFSGSSYNEQFF.